What follows are 31 T cell receptor beta chains derived from one specimen sequenced in a study of T cells after yellow fever vaccination. TCRdb re-derived calls from the 5' RACE reads in MiXCR, one entry per CDR3 protein. The sample holds around 590,000 distinct CDR3 sequences; roughly an eighth are singletons and the top ten take under 15%. Sequences were derived from PBMCs, sampled on the day of the yellow fever booster vaccination. All receptors come from a man aged 25 to 40 who received the YFV17D yellow fever vaccine.

The chain couples TRBV6-4 to TRBJ2-3, with 8 bases matching TRBD1. V was clipped by 5 bases and J by 6 bases; unmatched bases: 7. The germline gives CDR1 MRHNA, CDR2 SNTAGT. The CDR3 totals 14 residues. The CDR3 DNA reads as TGTGCCAGCAGTAAAACCGGGACAGGTGATACGCAGTATTTT. Translating gives CASSKTGTGDTQYF.

The chain is built from TRBV10-3 and TRBJ2-7, with unresolved D. The CDR3 totals 14 residues. Between the trimmed V and J ends, which lost 6 bases and 4 bases, there was a span of 16 bases. Germline CDR1 ENHRY, CDR2 SYGVKD. This chain's CDR3 is CAIRGRSQSYEQYF. The CDR3, as DNA: TGTGCCATCAGAGGCAGGAGCCAGTCGTACGAGCAGTACTTC.

The chain is built from TRBV7-2 and TRBJ2-7; D may be TRBD2 (6 bases). Germline loops: CDR1 SGHTA, CDR2 FQGNSA. The CDR3 sequence is 15 residues long. V was trimmed by 2 bases and J by 4 bases, leaving 15 bases between them. The CDR3 DNA is TGTGCCAGCAGCTTATCACAGGAGCTAGCGTACGAGCAGTACTTC. Translated: CASSLSQELAYEQYF.

The chain recombines TRBV20-1 with TRBJ2-3; TRBD2 agrees at 10 bases. Germline CDR1 reads DFQATT; CDR2 reads SNEGSKA (reference sequence). CDR3 length: 15 amino acids. After removal of 6 bases from V and 5 bases from J, the junction contained 11 bases not matched to a gene. CDR3 protein: CSAGRASGSRDTQYF. DNA of the CDR3: TGCAGTGCGGGGCGGGCTAGCGGGAGTCGAGATACGCAGTATTTT.

The CDR3 is CATTKGVAGGGYTGELFF. The CDR3 DNA reads TGTGCCACCACCAAAGGCGTCGCGGGAGGCGGTTACACCGGGGAGCTGTTTTTT. The chain uses TRBV21-1 and TRBJ2-2; TRBD2 was called by the table and not checked on the DNA. TRBV21-1 is flagged as a pseudogene. The CDR3 sequence is 18 residues long.

The chain links TRBV6-2 or TRBV6-3 to TRBJ2-4, with TRBD2 matching over 8 bases. Germline V gene data show CDR1 as MNHEY and CDR2 as SVGEGT. The V segment lost 2 bases and the J segment 9 bases; nucleotides outside the gene matches: 6. CDR3 size: 14 residues. CDR3 loop: CASSYPGGPFIQYF. The CDR3, as DNA: TGTGCCAGCAGTTACCCGGGAGGGCCCTTCATTCAGTACTTC.

To note about this clonotype: Germline and junction disagree at one end, which may indicate a read error. J is TRBJ2-7 and V is TRBV7-7; a weak D match, TRBD1 (5 bases). The germline gives CDR1 SSHAT, CDR2 FNYEAQ (reference sequence). The CDR3 spans 15 residues. CDR3: CASSLGQGEAYEQYF. Here the CDR3 DNA reads TGTGCTAGCAGCTTGGGCCAGGGTGAAGCCTACGAGCAGTACTTC.

This clonotype was found many times. The rearrangement joins TRBV29-1 to TRBJ2-7; 10 positions match TRBD2. This CDR3 has 13 amino acids. Looked up from germline, CDR1 is SQVTM and CDR2 is ANQGSEA. V lost 6 bases to trimming and J lost 1 base; unmatched junction nucleotides: 3. DNA for the CDR3: TGCAGCGTAAGGACTAGCGGATCCTACGAGCAGTACTTC. It codes for CSVRTSGSYEQYF.

The genes are TRBV29-1 and TRBJ2-5, with a weak D call TRBD2 (6 bases). The CDR3 length is 14 residues. CDR1 and CDR2 (germline): SQVTM, ANQGSEA. V gave up 8 bases and J gave up 4 bases, with 20 bases separating them. The DNA of the CDR3 is TGCAGCTCTAGCGACCCCGCGGGCGGAGAGACCCAGTACTTC. It is translated as CSSSDPAGGETQYF.

The chain uses TRBV7-2 and TRBJ2-1, with 8 bases identical to TRBD1. With 5 bases clipped from V and 7 bases from J, the junction kept 10 bases outside the gene matches. The CDR3 contains 15 residues. Germline V gene lookup returns CDR1 SGHTA and CDR2 FQGNSA. CDR3 nucleotides: TGTGCCAGCAGCCCCCCAGGACAGGGTTGGAATGAGCAGTTCTTC. Protein: CASSPPGQGWNEQFF.

A word on this clonotype: The junction differs from germline at one of its ends, possibly a read error. The CDR3 here is CCAAGTSGSSGDTQYF. CDR3 nucleotide sequence: TGCTGTGCTGCCGGGACTAGCGGGAGTTCTGGAGATACGCAGTATTTT. The chain combines TRBV20-1 with TRBJ2-3, with 14 nucleotides matching TRBD2. Germline V gives CDR1 DFQATT, CDR2 SNEGSKA (reference sequence). The CDR3 totals 16 residues.

This clonotype was seen a few times. The CDR3 DNA reads TGTGCCAGCAGCTTATTACTAGCCGGCGAGCAGTACTTC. It translates to CASSLLLAGEQYF. The chain uses TRBV7-9 and TRBJ2-7; D perhaps matches TRBD2 (6 bases). The length of the CDR3 is 13 residues. Trimming removed 2 bases from V and 6 bases from J, with 11 bases in between. Germline assignment: CDR1 SEHNR and CDR2 FQNEAQ (reference sequence).

This clonotype was seen a handful of times. The V gene is TRBV19, the J gene TRBJ2-5, with D possibly being TRBD2 (5 bases). Trimming pared 1 base from V and 5 bases from J, leaving 11 bases between. Germline values: CDR1 LNHDA, CDR2 SQIVND (reference sequence). The CDR3 covers 14 residues. The CDR3 loop reads CASSIGAGEETQYF. In nucleotides, the CDR3 is TGTGCCAGTAGTATAGGGGCGGGTGAGGAGACCCAGTACTTC. Full variable domain (missing parts from reference TRBV19 and TRBJ2-5): DGGITQSPKYLFRKEGQNVTLSCEQNLNHDAMYWYRQDPGQGLRLIYYSQIVNDFQKGDIAEGYSVSREKKESFPLTVTSAQKNPTAFYLCASSIGAGEETQYFGPGTRLLVL.

In this sample, this clonotype turned up a few times. The chain recombines TRBV18 with TRBJ2-1; 9 nucleotides align to TRBD2. Looked up from germline, CDR1 is KGHSH and CDR2 is LQKENI. The CDR3 is made up of 17 amino acids. The V gene end was trimmed by 3 bases and the J gene end by 3 bases; junction bases not matched to a gene: 9. The CDR3: CASSPLGETSGYNEQFF. CDR3 in DNA: TGTGCCAGCTCACCGCTCGGTGAGACTAGCGGCTACAATGAGCAGTTCTTC.

Ten or more counts support this clonotype. The chain couples TRBV2 to TRBJ1-4; D may be TRBD1 (6 bases). The CDR3 has 15 residues. V shed 10 bases and J shed 7 bases, with 22 bases lying between them. Germline V lookup: CDR1 SNHLY, CDR2 FYNNEI. CDR3 loop: CATLGDIVVSEKLFF. The CDR3 DNA reads as TGTGCCACCCTCGGGGACATCGTGGTTAGTGAAAAACTGTTTTTT.

This clonotype was counted a few times. This chain uses TRBV18 with TRBJ2-7; TRBD2 aligns across 8 bases. Germline CDR1 KGHSH, CDR2 LQKENI. CDR3 length equals 15 residues. The V gene end was trimmed by 4 bases and the J gene end by 0 bases; junction bases not matched to a gene: 5. CDR3 loop: CASSLPSGPSYEQYF. DNA of the CDR3: TGTGCCAGCTCACTCCCTAGCGGGCCCTCCTACGAGCAGTACTTC. The variable domain in full, completed from reference TRBV18 and TRBJ2-7, reads NAGVMQNPRHLVRRRGQEARLRCSPMKGHSHVYWYRQLPEEGLKFMVYLQKENIIDESGMPKERFSAEFPKEGPSILRIQQVVRGDSAAYFCASSLPSGPSYEQYFGPGTRLTVT.

This clonotype has just a few counts. The chain is built from TRBV20-1 and TRBJ2-2; a possible D gene is TRBD2 (5 bases). The CDR3 length is 15 residues. The germline V gene encodes CDR1 DFQATT and CDR2 SNEGSKA (reference sequence). V lost 0 bases and J 4 bases, leaving 12 bases between the germline ends. In DNA, the CDR3 is TGCAGTGCTAGAGATCCCCAGGCGGGCACCGGGGAGCTGTTTTTT. Translated, it gives CSARDPQAGTGELFF.

CDR3 DNA sequence: TGTGCCAGCAGTTATTACAGGGAGGGCCATCCCTTTCGGCAAGAGACCCAGTACTTC. It yields the protein CASSYYREGHPFRQETQYF. The V call is TRBV28, the J call TRBJ2-5, with D maybe TRBD2 (7 bases). The length of the CDR3 is 19 residues. CDR1 and CDR2 (germline): MDHEN, SYDVKM. The ends were cut back, 4 bases at V and 2 bases at J, with 26 bases in the middle.

This clonotype turned up a few times. The chain carries TRBV6-1 and TRBJ2-1; no clear D gene. V was shortened by 6 bases and J by 5 bases, with 20 bases between the two germline ends. The germline CDR1 and CDR2 sequences are MNHNS and SASEGT. The CDR3 is 16 amino acids. The CDR3, as DNA: TGTGCCAGCAGATCCCCGTCTAGTGCGTCCGACAATGAGCAGTTCTTC. Residues: CASRSPSSASDNEQFF.

This clonotype was counted a few times. The chain combines TRBV3-1 with TRBJ1-4; D possibly corresponds to TRBD1 (6 bases). Trimming took 2 bases from V and 5 from J, leaving 9 bases between them. The CDR3 covers 14 residues. Germline CDR1 reads LGHDT; CDR2 reads YNNKEL (reference sequence). In nucleotides, the CDR3 is TGTGCCAGCAGCCAATTAGGGGGGAATGAAAAACTGTTTTTT. It encodes CASSQLGGNEKLFF. Drawing the rest from reference TRBV3-1 and TRBJ1-4, the complete variable domain is DTAVSQTPKYLVTQMGNDKSIKCEQNLGHDTMYWYKQDSKKFLKIMFSYNNKELIINETVPNRFSPKSPDKAHLNLHINSLELGDSAVYFCASSQLGGNEKLFFGSGTQLSVL.

This clonotype showed up many times. The V gene is TRBV12-3 or TRBV12-4, the J gene TRBJ2-1, with D maybe TRBD1 (5 bases). V shed 3 bases and J shed 9 bases, with 9 bases lying between them. The CDR3 runs 12 residues. CDR3 loop: CASSLGGAEQFF. The CDR3 DNA follows: TGTGCCAGCAGTTTGGGTGGGGCTGAGCAGTTCTTC.

This chain uses TRBV12-3 or TRBV12-4 with TRBJ2-3; 9 bases map to TRBD2. This CDR3 is 15 amino acids long. With 8 bases clipped from V and 1 base from J, the junction kept 7 bases outside the gene matches. As DNA, the CDR3 is TGTGCCAGCGAAAGCCGCGGGGGGGGCACAGATACGCAGTATTTT. It codes for CASESRGGGTDTQYF.

This clonotype was observed a handful of times. CDR3 bases: TGTGCCAGCAGCCCGGAAACTAGCGGGTACACAGATACGCAGTATTTT. Translated: CASSPETSGYTDTQYF. The chain combines TRBV6-1 with TRBJ2-3, with 9 bases identical to TRBD2. The germline gives CDR1 MNHNS, CDR2 SASEGT. The CDR3 is 16 residues long. Trimming removed 6 bases from V and 2 bases from J; junction bases left unmatched: 9.

The chain combines TRBV20-1 with TRBJ2-7, with a tentative D call TRBD2 (5 bases). V was cut by 0 bases and J by 2 bases, with 17 bases left in between. The V gene's germline CDR1 is DFQATT and CDR2 SNEGSKA (reference sequence). The CDR3 runs 16 residues. This CDR3 is CSARDLEGKVAYEQYF. In nucleotides, the CDR3 is TGCAGTGCTAGAGATCTTGAGGGAAAGGTAGCCTACGAGCAGTACTTC.

This chain connects TRBV11-1 to TRBJ2-6, with 9 nucleotides matching TRBD1. CDR3 length: 20 residues. Germline CDR1 and CDR2: SGHAT and FQDESV (reference sequence). V shed 8 bases and J 2 bases; nucleotides not matched to a gene: 19. This CDR3 reads CASWKRSGTGFLTGANVLTF. CDR3 DNA sequence: TGTGCCAGCTGGAAGCGTTCCGGGACAGGGTTTTTAACTGGGGCCAACGTCCTGACTTTC. Variable domain in full (rest from reference TRBV11-1 and TRBJ2-6): EAEVAQSPRYKITEKSQAVAFWCDPISGHATLYWYRQILGQGPELLVQFQDESVVDDSQLPKDRFSAERLKGVDSTLKIQPAELGDSAMYLCASWKRSGTGFLTGANVLTFGAGSRLTVL.

This clonotype was recorded a few times. The V call is TRBV4-3, the J call TRBJ2-1; no firm D call. Germline values: CDR1 LGHNA, CDR2 YSLEER. The germline V and J ends were trimmed by 0 bases and 8 bases, with 8 bases remaining between them. The CDR3 totals 13 residues. The CDR3 region has the DNA TGCGCCAGCAGCCAAGATGTAGGGTATGAGCAGTTCTTC. It codes for CASSQDVGYEQFF.

This clonotype was detected only a few times. This rearrangement joins TRBV11-2 to TRBJ2-2; 13 nucleotides match TRBD2. The CDR3 consists of 17 residues. V lost 4 bases, J lost 5 bases, and 7 bases stayed unmatched. The germline gives CDR1 SGHAT, CDR2 FQNNGV. This CDR3 is CASSWNTSGRGTGELFF. The CDR3 DNA reads as TGTGCCAGCAGCTGGAACACTAGCGGGAGGGGAACCGGGGAGCTGTTTTTT.

Only a few counts were recorded for this clonotype. The chain joins TRBV27 to TRBJ2-2; TRBD2 agrees at 8 bases. The trim removed 6 bases at V and 3 bases at J, leaving 6 bases unmatched. CDR3 length: 15 residues. Germline CDR1 reads MNHEY; CDR2 reads SMNVEV (reference sequence). The CDR3 DNA follows: TGTGCCAGCAGACGCGGGAGGATCGACACCGGGGAGCTGTTTTTT. Translated, it gives CASRRGRIDTGELFF.

This chain joins TRBV19 and TRBJ1-5, with D unclear. Germline CDR1 and CDR2: LNHDA and SQIVND (reference sequence). The CDR3 has 14 residues. V was clipped by 10 bases and J by 9 bases, with 22 bases between them. The CDR3 DNA follows: TGTGCCACCGCCTCCCTTATACGGGATCTGCCCCAGCATTTT. It specifies CATASLIRDLPQHF.

As to this clonotype: Lacking the conserved final phenylalanine or tryptophan, this CDR3 likely reflects a read error. The V call is TRBV12-3 or TRBV12-4, the J call TRBJ2-1, with 9 bases that match TRBD2. This CDR3 comprises 16 residues. The ends lost 4 bases at V and 7 bases at J; junction bases unmatched: 11. CDR3 DNA sequence: TGTGCCAGCAGTTCTTTCGCGGGAGGGCCAAAGAATGAGCAGTTCTCC. This gives the protein CASSSFAGGPKNEQFS.

This clonotype was detected many times. The chain joins TRBV27 to TRBJ2-7; D is possibly TRBD2 (5 bases). Germline values: CDR1 MNHEY, CDR2 SMNVEV (reference sequence). The CDR3 runs to 12 residues. Trimming removed 6 bases from V and 4 bases from J, with 10 bases in between. The CDR3 DNA reads as TGTGCCAGCAGAACGGGGTCATACGAGCAGTACTTC. The encoded protein is CASRTGSYEQYF.